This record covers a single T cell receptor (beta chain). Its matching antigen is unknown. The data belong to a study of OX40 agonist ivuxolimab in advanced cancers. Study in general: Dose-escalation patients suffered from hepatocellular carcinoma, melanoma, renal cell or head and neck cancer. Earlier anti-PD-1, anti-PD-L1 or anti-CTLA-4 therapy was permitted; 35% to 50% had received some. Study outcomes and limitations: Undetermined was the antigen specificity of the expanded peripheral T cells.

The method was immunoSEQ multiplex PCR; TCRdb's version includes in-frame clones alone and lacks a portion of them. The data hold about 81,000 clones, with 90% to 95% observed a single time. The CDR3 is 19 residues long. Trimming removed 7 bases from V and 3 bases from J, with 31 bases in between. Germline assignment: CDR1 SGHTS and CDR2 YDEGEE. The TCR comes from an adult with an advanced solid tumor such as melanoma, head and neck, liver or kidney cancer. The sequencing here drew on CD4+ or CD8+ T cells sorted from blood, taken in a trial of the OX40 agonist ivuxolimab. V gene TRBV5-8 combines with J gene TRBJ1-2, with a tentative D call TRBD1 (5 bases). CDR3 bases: TGTGCCAGCCGTGGATGGGGAGTAGGACGGCAAGTAGGGGACTATGGCTACACCTTC. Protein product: CASRGWGVGRQVGDYGYTF. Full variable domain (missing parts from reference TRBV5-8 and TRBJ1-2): EAGVTQSPTHLIKTRGQQATLRCSPISGHTSVYWYQQALGLGLQFLLWYDEGEERNRGNFPPRFSGRQFPNYSSELNVNALELEDSALYLCASRGWGVGRQVGDYGYTFGSGTRLTVV.